This T cell receptor beta chain was recovered during a study of shared clonotypes between healthy human individuals. Partitioning of CD4+ cells yielded a CD45RA+ naive subset and a CD45RA-negative memory subset. The CDR3 covers 12 residues. The germline CDR1 and CDR2 sequences are SNHLY and FYNNEI. V was pared by 7 bases and J by 5 bases, with 3 bases of the junction left unmatched. Remarks on this clone: The same CDR3 is also encoded by other DNA sequences in this sample.

Each subset's genomic DNA was split evenly across several immunoSEQ plates. Original handling: ImmunoSEQ sequences covered only the junction and lacked quality scores; filtering therefore differed. Some clones are missing from TCRdb's copy, which holds only in-frame ones; the method was immunoSEQ multiplex PCR. The D gene and trimming were derived from the DNA, and the V and J assignments and clone size from that table. The sample contains millions of clones, around nine tenths of which appear only once. The V gene is TRBV2, the J gene TRBJ1-1; 8 bases are a match to TRBD1. Sequenced sample: naive CD4+ T cells sorted from blood. Subset reported: CD45RA+ positively selected. The TCR sequence derives from a man between 18 and 29 years old in good health. The CDR3, as DNA: TGTGCCAGCACAAACAGGGGGACTGAAGCTTTCTTT. Encoded protein: CASTNRGTEAFF. Based on the CDR3 plus reference TRBV2 and TRBJ1-1, the full variable domain is EPEVTQTPSHQVTQMGQEVILRCVPISNHLYFYWYRQILGQKVEFLVSFYNNEISEKSEIFDDQFSVERPDGSNFTLKIRSTKLEDSAMYFCASTNRGTEAFFGQGTRLTVV.